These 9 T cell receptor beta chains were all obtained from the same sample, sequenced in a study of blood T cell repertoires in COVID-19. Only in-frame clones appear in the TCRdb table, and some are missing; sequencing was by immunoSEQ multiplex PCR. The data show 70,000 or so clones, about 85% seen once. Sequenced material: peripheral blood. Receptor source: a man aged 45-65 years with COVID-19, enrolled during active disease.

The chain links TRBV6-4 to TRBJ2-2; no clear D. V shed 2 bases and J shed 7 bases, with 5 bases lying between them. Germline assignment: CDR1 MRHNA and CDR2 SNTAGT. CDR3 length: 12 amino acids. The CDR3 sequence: CASSDEFGELFF. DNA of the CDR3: TGTGCCAGCAGTGACGAGTTCGGGGAGCTGTTTTTT.

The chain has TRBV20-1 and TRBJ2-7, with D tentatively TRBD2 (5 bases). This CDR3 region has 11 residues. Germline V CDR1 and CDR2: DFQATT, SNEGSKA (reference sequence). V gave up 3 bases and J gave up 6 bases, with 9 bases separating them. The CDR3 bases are TGCAGTGCTAGGTCAAGCGGCGAGCAGTACTTC. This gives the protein CSARSSGEQYF.

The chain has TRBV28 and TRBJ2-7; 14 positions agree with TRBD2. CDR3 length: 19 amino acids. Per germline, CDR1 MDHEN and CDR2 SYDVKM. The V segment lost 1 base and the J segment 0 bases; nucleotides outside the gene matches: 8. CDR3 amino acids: CASSLSQRTSGRSSYEQYF. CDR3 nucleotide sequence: TGTGCCAGCAGTTTATCGCAGCGGACTAGCGGGAGGAGCTCCTACGAGCAGTACTTC. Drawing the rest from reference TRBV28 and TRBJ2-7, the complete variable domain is DVKVTQSSRYLVKRTGEKVFLECVQDMDHENMFWYRQDPGLGLRLIYFSYDVKMKEKGDIPEGYSVSREKKERFSLILESASTNQTSMYLCASSLSQRTSGRSSYEQYFGPGTRLTVT.

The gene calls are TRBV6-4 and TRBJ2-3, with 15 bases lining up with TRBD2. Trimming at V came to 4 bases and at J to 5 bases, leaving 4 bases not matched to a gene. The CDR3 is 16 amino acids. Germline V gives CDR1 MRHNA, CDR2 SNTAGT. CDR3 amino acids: CASSASGLAGGDTQYF. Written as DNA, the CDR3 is TGTGCCAGCAGTGCCTCGGGACTAGCGGGAGGAGATACGCAGTATTTT.

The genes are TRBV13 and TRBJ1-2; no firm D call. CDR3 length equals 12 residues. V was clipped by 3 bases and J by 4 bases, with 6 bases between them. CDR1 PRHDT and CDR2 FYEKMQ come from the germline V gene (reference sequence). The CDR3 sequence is CASSFGSYGYTF. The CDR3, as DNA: TGTGCCAGCAGCTTTGGCAGCTATGGCTACACCTTC.

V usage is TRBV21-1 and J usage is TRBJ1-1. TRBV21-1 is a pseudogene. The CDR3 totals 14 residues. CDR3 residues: CASSKELEYTEAFF. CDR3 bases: TGTGCCAGCAGCAAAGAGTTAGAGTACACTGAAGCTTTCTTT.

The CDR3 is CASSPWSGNTGELFF. In DNA form, the CDR3 reads TGTGCCAGCAGTCCTTGGTCAGGGAACACCGGGGAGCTGTTTTTT. The rearrangement joins TRBV28 to TRBJ2-2; D gene uncertain. V lost 5 bases, J lost 1 base, and 11 bases lay in between. The CDR3 has 15 amino acids. Per germline, CDR1 MDHEN and CDR2 SYDVKM.

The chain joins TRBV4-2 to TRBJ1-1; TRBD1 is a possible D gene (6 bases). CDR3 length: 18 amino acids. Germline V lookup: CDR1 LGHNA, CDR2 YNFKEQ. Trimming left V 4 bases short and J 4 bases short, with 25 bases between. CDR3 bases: TGTGCCAGCAGCCCGGGCCGGGGGGCGCGGGTTGAGGGCACTGAAGCTTTCTTT. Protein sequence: CASSPGRGARVEGTEAFF.

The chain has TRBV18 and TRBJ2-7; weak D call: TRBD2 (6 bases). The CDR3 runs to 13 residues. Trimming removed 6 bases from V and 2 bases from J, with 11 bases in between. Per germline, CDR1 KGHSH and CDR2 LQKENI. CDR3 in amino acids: CASSPGGPYEQYF. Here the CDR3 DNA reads TGTGCCAGCTCTCCCGGAGGGCCCTACGAGCAGTACTTC.